Listed below are T cell receptor beta chains from one sample, sequenced in a study of shared clonotypes between healthy human individuals. The protocol was immunoSEQ multiplex PCR, while the TCRdb copy is restricted to in-frame clones and leaves out a portion. The data contain around 2.1 million clones, 85% to 95% of them singletons. Source material: naive CD8+ T cells from PBMCs. Receptor source: a man between 18 and 29 years old in good health. Some clones in this sample may be carry-over from other donors' samples. The CDR3 runs from the conserved cysteine through the conserved F or W. The order of the fields is J gene, V gene, D gene, clone size, CDR3 DNA, CDR3 protein. A D gene is named only where the DNA matches it firmly. Size is omitted from some rows. Given values are once, few, many or a class for expanded clones.

J: TRBJ2-2
V: TRBV15
D: TRBD2
size: once
DNA: TGTGCCACCAGCAGAGCGGGGGAGCGGGAGACCGGGGAGCTGTTTTTT
CDR3: CATSRAGERETGELFF

J: TRBJ1-2
V: TRBV7-2
D: TRBD1
size: .
DNA: TGTGCCAGCAGGACAGGGTTCTTAGACGGCTACACCTTC
CDR3: CASRTGFLDGYTF

J: TRBJ1-1
V: TRBV19
D: .
size: few
DNA: TGTGCCAGTAGTTTCAGAGACCTGAACACTGAAGCTTTCTTT
CDR3: CASSFRDLNTEAFF

J: TRBJ2-1
V: TRBV4-1
D: .
size: .
DNA: TGCGCCAGCAGCCTCGTCGAGGGGTCGCACGACAATGAGCAGTTCTTC
CDR3: CASSLVEGSHDNEQFF

J: TRBJ1-1
V: TRBV4-1
D: TRBD1
size: .
DNA: TGCGCCAGCAGCGCTCGGACAGGGAATCCTGAAGCTTTCTTT
CDR3: CASSARTGNPEAFF

J: TRBJ2-5
V: TRBV7-9
D: TRBD1
size: .
DNA: TGTGCCAGCAGCTTGGGACAGGGGGCCCTACAAGAGACCCAGTACTTC
CDR3: CASSLGQGALQETQYF

J: TRBJ2-1
V: TRBV4-2
D: .
size: .
DNA: TGTGCCAGCAGCCAAGCTAGGCCCCTGAACAATGAGCAGTTCTTC
CDR3: CASSQARPLNNEQFF

J: TRBJ2-7
V: TRBV7-2
D: TRBD2
size: .
DNA: TGTGCCAGCAGCTTAGGTCGGGAGGGCGGGTACGAGCAGTACTTC
CDR3: CASSLGREGGYEQYF

J: TRBJ1-5
V: TRBV21-1
D: .
size: .
DNA: TGTGCCAGCAGCAAATTTCGGGGAAAGGACCTGGGAAATCAGCCCCAGCATTTT
CDR3: CASSKFRGKDLGNQPQHF

J: TRBJ2-7
V: TRBV30
D: .
size: .
DNA: TGTGCCTGGAGTGTAGGGACCGGAGTCCCCTACGAGCAGTACTTC
CDR3: CAWSVGTGVPYEQYF

J: TRBJ2-2
V: TRBV15
D: TRBD1
size: .
DNA: TGTGCCACCAGCAGGGACAGGGGGCCCGGGGAGCTGTTTTTT
CDR3: CATSRDRGPGELFF

J: TRBJ2-7
V: TRBV5-1
D: .
size: few
DNA: TGCGCCAGCAGCTGGGGACGGCGCCAGAGAGACGAGCAGTACTTC
CDR3: CASSWGRRQRDEQYF

J: TRBJ1-4
V: TRBV5-6
D: .
size: .
DNA: TGTGCCAGCAGCCCTAGTCGAGGACAGTTTATGTGGAAACTGTTTTTT
CDR3: CASSPSRGQFMWKLFF

J: TRBJ1-2
V: TRBV11-2
D: .
size: .
DNA: TGTGCCAGCAGTTTTACAGGGTTGGGCTATGGCTACACCTTC
CDR3: CASSFTGLGYGYTF

J: TRBJ2-7
V: TRBV28
D: .
size: .
DNA: TGTGCCAGCAGTTTCGTGTCCACCTACGAGCAGTACTTC
CDR3: CASSFVSTYEQYF

J: TRBJ2-2
V: TRBV2
D: .
size: .
DNA: TGTGCCAGCAGTGAAGCGCAGGGGGGCAGATACACCGGGGAGCTGTTTTTT
CDR3: CASSEAQGGRYTGELFF

J: TRBJ1-2
V: TRBV7-3
D: .
size: .
DNA: TGTGCCAGCAGCTTAGCCCCGGGGCCTAACTATGGCTACACCTTC
CDR3: CASSLAPGPNYGYTF

J: TRBJ2-1
V: TRBV7-2
D: .
size: .
DNA: TGTGCCAGCAGCCGGAATGAGCAGTTCTTC
CDR3: CASSRNEQFF

J: TRBJ1-3
V: TRBV28
D: .
size: .
DNA: TGTGCCAGCAGTTTAGATGGCCTATCTGGAAACACCATATATTTT
CDR3: CASSLDGLSGNTIYF

J: TRBJ1-2
V: TRBV7-2
D: .
size: once
DNA: TGTGCCAGCAGCTTCGGGGGAAGCGGCTACACCTTC
CDR3: CASSFGGSGYTF

J: TRBJ2-1
V: TRBV6-5
D: .
size: once
DNA: TGTGCCAGCAGTTACGGGGGTAGCTCCTACAATGAGCAGTTCTTC
CDR3: CASSYGGSSYNEQFF

J: TRBJ1-1
V: TRBV7-2
D: .
size: .
DNA: TGTGCCAGCAGCTTCCTCGTGGGGGTGGCTTTCTTT
CDR3: CASSFLVGVAFF

J: TRBJ2-2
V: TRBV4-1
D: TRBD2
size: .
DNA: TGCGCCAGCAGCCAAGGACTAGCGGGAGGAACCGGGGAGCTGTTTTTT
CDR3: CASSQGLAGGTGELFF

J: TRBJ2-1
V: TRBV7-6
D: TRBD2
size: .
DNA: TGTGCCAGCAGCTTATTACATGAGCGGGAGTTATACAATGAGCAGTTCTTC
CDR3: CASSLLHERELYNEQFF

J: TRBJ2-6
V: TRBV2
D: TRBD2
size: .
DNA: TGTGCCAGCAGTGACCTTAGCGGGAGTAGGTCTGGGGCCAACGTCCTGACTTTC
CDR3: CASSDLSGSRSGANVLTF

J: TRBJ2-3
V: TRBV7-6
D: .
size: .
DNA: TGTGCCAGCAGCTTATTTAGGAGCACAGATACGCAGTATTTT
CDR3: CASSLFRSTDTQYF

J: TRBJ2-1
V: TRBV9
D: .
size: .
DNA: TGTGCCAGCAGCGTAGGACAGGGAGGTAGGAATGAGCAGTTCTTC
CDR3: CASSVGQGGRNEQFF

J: TRBJ2-1
V: TRBV30
D: TRBD2
size: .
DNA: TGTGCCTGGTTACTAGCGGGAGGGAGCTCCTACAATGAGCAGTTCTTC
CDR3: CAWLLAGGSSYNEQFF

J: TRBJ1-6
V: TRBV4-3
D: .
size: .
DNA: TGCGCCAGCAGCCAAAATCTTCCGGAAGGGGGAATCTCACCCCTCCACTTT
CDR3: CASSQNLPEGGISPLHF

J: TRBJ2-5
V: TRBV7-2
D: .
size: .
DNA: TGTGCCAGCAGCCCCCGGACTGGGGCGGGAGAGACCCAGTACTTC
CDR3: CASSPRTGAGETQYF

J: TRBJ1-1
V: TRBV7-9
D: .
size: .
DNA: TGTGCCAGCAGCTTACTCTATCTGGGTAACACTGAAGCTTTCTTT
CDR3: CASSLLYLGNTEAFF

J: TRBJ2-1
V: TRBV7-3
D: .
size: .
DNA: TGTGCCAGCAGCCTCTCCGGGAGCTCCTACAATGAGCAGTTCTTC
CDR3: CASSLSGSSYNEQFF

J: TRBJ1-2
V: TRBV13
D: .
size: .
DNA: TGTGCCAGCAGCTTAGGCCCTCAGGGGACCTATGGCTACACCTTC
CDR3: CASSLGPQGTYGYTF

J: TRBJ1-5
V: TRBV2
D: TRBD1
size: .
DNA: TGTGCCAGCAGTACCGGGACAGCTAGCAATCAGCCCCAGCATTTT
CDR3: CASSTGTASNQPQHF

J: TRBJ2-7
V: TRBV6-1
D: TRBD2
size: .
DNA: TGTGCCAGCAGCGAACTCCCACCGGGCGGGAGGGATGAGCAGTACTTC
CDR3: CASSELPPGGRDEQYF

J: TRBJ2-7
V: TRBV4-1
D: .
size: .
DNA: TGCGCCAGCAGCCAGTCGTCAGCCCACGAGCAGTACTTC
CDR3: CASSQSSAHEQYF

J: TRBJ1-1
V: TRBV15
D: .
size: .
DNA: TGTGCCACCAGCAGAGATGGACAAGAGAACACTGAAGCTTTCTTT
CDR3: CATSRDGQENTEAFF

J: TRBJ2-1
V: TRBV19
D: TRBD1
size: .
DNA: TGTGCCAGTAGTATGAGACAGGGGGTATACAATGAGCAGTTCTTC
CDR3: CASSMRQGVYNEQFF

J: TRBJ2-7
V: TRBV28
D: TRBD2
size: .
DNA: TGTGCCAGCAGTTGGCTAGCGGAATCCTACGAGCAGTACTTC
CDR3: CASSWLAESYEQYF

J: TRBJ2-7
V: TRBV5-6
D: TRBD1
size: .
DNA: TGTGCCAGCAGCTTTAAGACAGGGCGCGAGCAGTACTTC
CDR3: CASSFKTGREQYF

J: TRBJ1-1
V: TRBV5-6
D: .
size: .
DNA: TGTGCCAGCAGCAAAGAGTGGGGTGTGAACACTGAAGCTTTCTTT
CDR3: CASSKEWGVNTEAFF

J: TRBJ2-2
V: TRBV5-4
D: .
size: once
DNA: TGTGCCAGCGGCGGTTTGTCCGGGGAGCTGTTTTTT
CDR3: CASGGLSGELFF

J: TRBJ1-1
V: TRBV27
D: .
size: .
DNA: TGTGCCAGCAGTTTAAGGGGCCCCGCGTACGGAACTGAAGCTTTCTTT
CDR3: CASSLRGPAYGTEAFF

J: TRBJ2-7
V: TRBV6-1
D: .
size: .
DNA: TGTGCCAGCAGTGACGGTGCGTACGAGCAGTACTTC
CDR3: CASSDGAYEQYF

J: TRBJ2-2
V: TRBV5-4
D: TRBD2
size: .
DNA: TGTGCCAGCAGCTTCCGACTAGCTGAGAACACCGGGGAGCTGTTTTTT
CDR3: CASSFRLAENTGELFF

J: TRBJ2-7
V: TRBV10-3
D: TRBD2
size: .
DNA: TGTGCCATCAGTGATCGACTATCGGGGGGCTACGAGCAGTACTTC
CDR3: CAISDRLSGGYEQYF

J: TRBJ1-2
V: TRBV28
D: .
size: .
DNA: TGTGCCAGCAGTTTAACCACAGGGTCGTACGGCTACACCTTC
CDR3: CASSLTTGSYGYTF

J: TRBJ2-1
V: TRBV19
D: TRBD1
size: .
DNA: TGTGCCAGTAGTCAGGGGGTTGAGCAGTTCTTC
CDR3: CASSQGVEQFF

J: TRBJ1-5
V: TRBV6-5
D: .
size: .
DNA: TGTGCCAGCACGGGCGGTAGCAATCAGCCCCAGCATTTT
CDR3: CASTGGSNQPQHF

J: TRBJ2-1
V: TRBV6-5
D: .
size: .
DNA: TGTGCCAGCATGTCCGAATACAATGAGCAGTTCTTC
CDR3: CASMSEYNEQFF

J: TRBJ2-2
V: TRBV27
D: .
size: .
DNA: TGTGCCAGCAGTTTAGGGACAAGAACCGGGGAGCTGTTTTTT
CDR3: CASSLGTRTGELFF

J: TRBJ2-3
V: TRBV29-1
D: .
size: .
DNA: TGCAGCGGTTTAGCGGAGACGTTCGAAGATACGCAGTATTTT
CDR3: CSGLAETFEDTQYF

J: TRBJ1-1
V: TRBV10-3
D: TRBD1
size: .
DNA: TGTGCCATGGCGATCCGGGACAGGGGGTCGAACACTGAAGCTTTCTTT
CDR3: CAMAIRDRGSNTEAFF